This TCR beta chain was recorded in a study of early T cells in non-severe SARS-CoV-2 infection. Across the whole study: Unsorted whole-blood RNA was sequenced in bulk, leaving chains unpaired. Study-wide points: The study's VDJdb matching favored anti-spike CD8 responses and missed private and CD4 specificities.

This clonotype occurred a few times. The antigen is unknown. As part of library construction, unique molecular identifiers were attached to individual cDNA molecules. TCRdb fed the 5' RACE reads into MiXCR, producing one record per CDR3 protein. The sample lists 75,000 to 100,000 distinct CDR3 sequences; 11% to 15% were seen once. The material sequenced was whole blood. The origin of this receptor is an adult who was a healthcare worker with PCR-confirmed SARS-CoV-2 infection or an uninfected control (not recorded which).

CDR3 residues: CASSFKGGTGNSPLHF. The DNA for the CDR3 is TGTGCCAGCAGCTTCAAAGGGGGGACAGGGAATTCACCCCTCCACTTT. The chain carries TRBV7-3 and TRBJ1-6, with TRBD1 matching 9 bases. Trimming took 3 bases from V and 7 from J; bases not matched to a gene: 7. CDR1 SGHTA and CDR2 FQGTGA come from the germline V gene. CDR3 length equals 16 residues.